The 10 T cell receptor beta chains presented below share a single source sample, sequenced in a study of cytomegalovirus exposure and HLA in healthy donors. PCR employed 60 Vbeta and 13 Jbeta primers. The repertoire was sequenced with immunoSEQ multiplex PCR; TCRdb's copy has only in-frame clones and lacks some. The ten top clones account for less than 2.5%, within a sample of roughly 62,000 clones. The sequenced material came from PBMCs. Receptors originate from a woman between 18 and 29 years old in good health and CMV-seronegative.

CDR3 sequence (DNA): TGTGCCAGCAGTCGCTATCGGGACAGTTACGAGCAGTACTTC. This encodes CASSRYRDSYEQYF. This chain joins TRBV27 and TRBJ2-7; 7 bases align to TRBD1. The CDR3 is made up of 14 amino acids. Germline loops: CDR1 MNHEY, CDR2 SMNVEV (reference sequence). V shed 5 bases, J shed 4 bases, and the junction held 8 bases outside the gene matches.

The chain is built from TRBV23-1 and TRBJ1-5; unclear D gene. TRBV23-1 carries the ORF label, with uncertain function. The CDR3 totals 15 residues. The V gene lost 7 bases and the J gene lost 4 bases, with 17 bases spanning the gap. The CDR3 sequence: CASNDGSGRNQPQHF. CDR3 coding DNA: TGCGCCAGCAACGACGGGTCGGGAAGGAATCAGCCCCAGCATTTT.

The gene calls are TRBV5-1 and TRBJ2-7; TRBD1 agrees at 10 bases. This CDR3 has 15 amino acids. V trimming: 3 bases; J trimming: 2 bases; junction bases outside the gene matches: 5. Germline values: CDR1 SGHRS, CDR2 YFSETQ. CDR3 loop: CASSSGTGAAYEQYF. The CDR3 DNA reads as TGCGCCAGCAGCTCTGGGACAGGGGCCGCCTACGAGCAGTACTTC.

The rearrangement links TRBV19 to TRBJ2-7; tentative D call: TRBD1 (6 bases). The germline V and J ends were trimmed by 5 bases and 0 bases, with 11 bases remaining between them. The CDR3 sequence is 14 residues long. CDR1 is LNHDA, CDR2 SQIVND, per germline (reference sequence). CDR3 residues: CASSSRDNSYEQYF. The CDR3 DNA is TGTGCCAGTAGTTCCCGGGACAACTCCTACGAGCAGTACTTC.

The rearrangement links TRBV28 to TRBJ1-6; possibly TRBD1 for D (5 bases). The germline V and J ends were trimmed by 3 bases and 1 base, with 7 bases remaining between them. Germline CDR1 is MDHEN and CDR2 is SYDVKM. This CDR3 region has 15 residues. CDR3 sequence: CASSFPGSYNSPLHF. The DNA for the CDR3 is TGTGCCAGCAGTTTCCCAGGGTCCTATAATTCACCCCTCCACTTT.

The chain is built from TRBV6-1 and TRBJ1-2, with 10 bases that match TRBD1. Per germline, CDR1 MNHNS and CDR2 SASEGT. V gave up 7 bases and J gave up 4 bases; unmatched junction bases: 6. The CDR3 spans 14 residues. The CDR3 reads CASTRTGGGYGYTF. The DNA of the CDR3 is TGTGCCAGCACTAGGACAGGGGGTGGCTATGGCTACACCTTC.

V and J are TRBV7-9 and TRBJ1-2; a possible D gene is TRBD1 (5 bases). From germline, CDR1 is SEHNR and CDR2 FQNEAQ (reference sequence). V was clipped by 1 base and J by 7 bases, with 7 bases between them. The CDR3 spans 12 residues. CDR3 residues: CASSLGRGGYTF. The CDR3 DNA sequence: TGTGCCAGCAGCTTAGGGAGGGGTGGCTACACCTTC. Looking up the rest from reference TRBV7-9 and TRBJ1-2 gives the full variable domain: DTGVSQNPRHKITKRGQNVTFRCDPISEHNRLYWYRQTLGQGPEFLTYFQNEAQLEKSRLLSDRFSAERPKGSFSTLEIQRTEQGDSAMYLCASSLGRGGYTFGSGTRLTVV.

Note on this clone: The junction departs from germline at one end; a sequencing error may be responsible. Distinct nucleotide sequences in the sample also encode this CDR3. The V call is TRBV28, the J call TRBJ1-6; maybe TRBD1 (5 bases). The germline CDR1 and CDR2 sequences are MDHEN and SYDVKM. The CDR3 runs 12 residues. Written as DNA, the CDR3 is TGTGCCAGCAGCGGGGGGAATTCACCCCTACACTTT. Its protein is CASSGGNSPLHF.

The chain carries TRBV16 and TRBJ1-6, with 7 bases identical to TRBD1. Per germline, CDR1 KGHSY and CDR2 FQNENV. With 6 bases clipped from V and 7 bases from J, the junction kept 9 bases outside the gene matches. This CDR3 region has 15 residues. The CDR3 here is CASSPQGTVNSPLHF. In nucleotides, the CDR3 is TGTGCCAGCAGTCCACAGGGGACCGTGAATTCACCCCTCCACTTT.

The chain recombines TRBV10-3 with TRBJ1-2, with TRBD1 matching 8 bases. This CDR3 comprises 14 residues. In germline, CDR1 is ENHRY, CDR2 SYGVKD. With 0 bases clipped from V and 5 bases from J, the junction kept 2 bases outside the gene matches. CDR3 amino acids: CAISESGTGYGYTF. CDR3 nucleotide sequence: TGTGCCATCAGTGAGTCGGGGACAGGTTATGGCTACACCTTC.